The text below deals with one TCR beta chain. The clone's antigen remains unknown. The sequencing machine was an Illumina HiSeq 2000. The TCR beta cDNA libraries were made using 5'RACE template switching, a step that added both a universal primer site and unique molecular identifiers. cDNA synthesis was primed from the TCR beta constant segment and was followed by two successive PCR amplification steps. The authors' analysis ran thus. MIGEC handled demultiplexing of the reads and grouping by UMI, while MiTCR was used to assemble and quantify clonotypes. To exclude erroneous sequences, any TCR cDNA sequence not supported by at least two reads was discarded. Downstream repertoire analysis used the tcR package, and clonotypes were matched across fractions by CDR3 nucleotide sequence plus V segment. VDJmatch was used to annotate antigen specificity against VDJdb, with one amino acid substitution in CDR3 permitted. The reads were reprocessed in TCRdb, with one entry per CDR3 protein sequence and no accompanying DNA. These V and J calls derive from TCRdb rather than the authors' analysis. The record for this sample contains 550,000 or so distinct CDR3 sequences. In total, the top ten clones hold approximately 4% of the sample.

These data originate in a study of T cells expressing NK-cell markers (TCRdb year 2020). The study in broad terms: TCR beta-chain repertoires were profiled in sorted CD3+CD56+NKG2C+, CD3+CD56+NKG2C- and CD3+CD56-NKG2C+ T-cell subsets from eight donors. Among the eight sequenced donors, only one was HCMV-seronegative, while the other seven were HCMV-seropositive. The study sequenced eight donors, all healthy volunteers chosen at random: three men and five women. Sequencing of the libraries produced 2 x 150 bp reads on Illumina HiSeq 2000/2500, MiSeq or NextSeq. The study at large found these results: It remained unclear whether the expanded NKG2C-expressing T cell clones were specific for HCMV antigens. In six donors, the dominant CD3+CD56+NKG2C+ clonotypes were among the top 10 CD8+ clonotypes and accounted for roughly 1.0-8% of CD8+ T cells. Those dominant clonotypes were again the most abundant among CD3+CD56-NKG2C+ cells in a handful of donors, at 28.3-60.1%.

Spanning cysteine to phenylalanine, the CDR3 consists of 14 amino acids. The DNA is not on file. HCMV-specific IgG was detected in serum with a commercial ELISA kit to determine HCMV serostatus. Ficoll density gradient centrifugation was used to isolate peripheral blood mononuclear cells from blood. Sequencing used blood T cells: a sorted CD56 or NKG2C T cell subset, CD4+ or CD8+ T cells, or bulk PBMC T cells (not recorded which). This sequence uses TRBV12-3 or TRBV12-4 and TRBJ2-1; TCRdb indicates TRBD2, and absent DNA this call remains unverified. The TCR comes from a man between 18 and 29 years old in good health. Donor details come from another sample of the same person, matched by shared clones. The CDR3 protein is CASSLAGGSNEQFF.